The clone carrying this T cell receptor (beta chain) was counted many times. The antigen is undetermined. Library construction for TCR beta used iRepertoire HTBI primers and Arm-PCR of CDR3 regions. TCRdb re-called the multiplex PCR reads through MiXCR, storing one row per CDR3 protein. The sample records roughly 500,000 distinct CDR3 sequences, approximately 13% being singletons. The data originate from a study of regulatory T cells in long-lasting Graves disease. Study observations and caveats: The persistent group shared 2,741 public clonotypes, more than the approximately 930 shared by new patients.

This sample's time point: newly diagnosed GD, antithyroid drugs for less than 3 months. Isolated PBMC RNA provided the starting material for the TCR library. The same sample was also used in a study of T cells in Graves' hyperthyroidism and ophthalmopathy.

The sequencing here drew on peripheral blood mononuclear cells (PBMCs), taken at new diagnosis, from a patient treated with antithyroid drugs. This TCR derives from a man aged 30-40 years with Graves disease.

The CDR3 coding sequence is TGTGCCAGCAGTTTAGTTTCGACTAGCGGGTTAGCCAAAAACATTCAGTACTTC. It encodes CASSLVSTSGLAKNIQYF. The chain combines TRBV27 with TRBJ2-4; 10 bases map to TRBD2. The CDR3 is 18 residues long. Germline-derived CDR1 and CDR2 are MNHEY and SMNVEV (reference sequence). J gave up 0 bases and V 2 bases, and 7 bases lay outside the gene matches.